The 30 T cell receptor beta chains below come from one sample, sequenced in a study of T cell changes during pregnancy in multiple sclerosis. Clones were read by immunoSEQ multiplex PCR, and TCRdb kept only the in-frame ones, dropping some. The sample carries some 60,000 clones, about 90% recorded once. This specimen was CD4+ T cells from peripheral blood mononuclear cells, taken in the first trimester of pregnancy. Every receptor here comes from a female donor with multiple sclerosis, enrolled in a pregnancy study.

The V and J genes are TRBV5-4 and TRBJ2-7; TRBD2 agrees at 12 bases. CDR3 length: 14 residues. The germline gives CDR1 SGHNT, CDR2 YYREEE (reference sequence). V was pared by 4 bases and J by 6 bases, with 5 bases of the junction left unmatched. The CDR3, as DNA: TGTGCCAGCAGCCCTAGCGGGGGGGTAGGCGAGCAGTACTTC. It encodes CASSPSGGVGEQYF. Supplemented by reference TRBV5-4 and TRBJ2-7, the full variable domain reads ETGVTQSPTHLIKTRGQQVTLRCSSQSGHNTVSWYQQALGQGPQFIFQYYREEENGRGNFPPRFSGLQFPNYSSELNVNALELDDSALYLCASSPSGGVGEQYFGPGTRLTVT.

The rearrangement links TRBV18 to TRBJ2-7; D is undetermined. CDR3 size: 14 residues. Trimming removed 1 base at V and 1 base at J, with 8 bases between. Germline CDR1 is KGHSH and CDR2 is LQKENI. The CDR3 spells CASSPRARSYEQYF. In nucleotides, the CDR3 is TGTGCCAGCTCACCACGAGCCAGGTCCTACGAGCAGTACTTC. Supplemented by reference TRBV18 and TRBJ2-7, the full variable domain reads NAGVMQNPRHLVRRRGQEARLRCSPMKGHSHVYWYRQLPEEGLKFMVYLQKENIIDESGMPKERFSAEFPKEGPSILRIQQVVRGDSAAYFCASSPRARSYEQYFGPGTRLTVT.

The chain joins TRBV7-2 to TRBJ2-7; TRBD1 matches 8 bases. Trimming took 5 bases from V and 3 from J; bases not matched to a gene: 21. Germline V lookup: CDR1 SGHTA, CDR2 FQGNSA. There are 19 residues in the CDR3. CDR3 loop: CASSIQGQAGRSRYYEQYF. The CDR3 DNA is TGTGCCAGCAGCATACAGGGACAGGCCGGACGGTCGAGATACTACGAGCAGTACTTC.

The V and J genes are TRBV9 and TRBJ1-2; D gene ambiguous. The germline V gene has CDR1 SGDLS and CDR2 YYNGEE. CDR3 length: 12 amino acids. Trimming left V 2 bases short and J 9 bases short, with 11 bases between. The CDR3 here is CASSVTPGSYTF. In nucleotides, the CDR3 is TGTGCCAGCAGCGTCACCCCGGGAAGCTACACCTTC.

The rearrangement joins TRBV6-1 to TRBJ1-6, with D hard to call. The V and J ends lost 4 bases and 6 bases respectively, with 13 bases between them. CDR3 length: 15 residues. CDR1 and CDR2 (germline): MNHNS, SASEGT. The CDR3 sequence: CASSVLGQFNSPLHF. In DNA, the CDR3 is TGTGCCAGCAGTGTCTTGGGCCAGTTTAATTCACCCCTCCACTTT.

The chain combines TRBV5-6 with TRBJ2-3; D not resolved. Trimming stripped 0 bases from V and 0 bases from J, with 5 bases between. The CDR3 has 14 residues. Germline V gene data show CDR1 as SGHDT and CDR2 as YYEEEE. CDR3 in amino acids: CASSLVGSTDTQYF. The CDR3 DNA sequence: TGTGCCAGCAGCTTGGTGGGCAGCACAGATACGCAGTATTTT.

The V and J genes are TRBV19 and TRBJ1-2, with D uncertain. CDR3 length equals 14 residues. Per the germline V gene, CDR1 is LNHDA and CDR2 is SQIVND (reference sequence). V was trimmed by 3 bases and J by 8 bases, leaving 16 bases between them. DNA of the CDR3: TGTGCCAGTAGTATCCAAGCTGGCGGTAGGGGCTACACCTTC. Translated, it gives CASSIQAGGRGYTF.

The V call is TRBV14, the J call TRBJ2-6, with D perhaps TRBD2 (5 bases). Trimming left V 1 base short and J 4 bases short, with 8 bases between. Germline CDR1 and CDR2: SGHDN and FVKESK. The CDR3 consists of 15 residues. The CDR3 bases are TGTGCCAGCAGCCAAGTAGGAGGAGGGGCCAACGTCCTGACTTTC. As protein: CASSQVGGGANVLTF.

The CDR3 nucleotides read TGTGCCAGCAGCTTAAGGGGACTGAATTCACCCCTCCACTTT. Its protein is CASSLRGLNSPLHF. This chain connects TRBV7-2 to TRBJ1-6; TRBD1 might be the D (5 bases). The CDR3 has 14 residues. The V end lost 2 bases, the J end lost 7 bases, and 9 bases lay between the germline ends. CDR1 is SGHTA, CDR2 FQGNSA, per germline.

CDR3 sequence (DNA): TGTGCCAGCAGCGGCCTCAGGGGGCAGTCCCCCTACGAGCAGTACTTC. This codes for CASSGLRGQSPYEQYF. The chain links TRBV7-8 to TRBJ2-7; 8 positions agree with TRBD1. The trim removed 5 bases at V and 2 bases at J, leaving 11 bases unmatched. Germline CDR1 and CDR2: SGHVS and FQNEAQ. The CDR3 consists of 16 residues.

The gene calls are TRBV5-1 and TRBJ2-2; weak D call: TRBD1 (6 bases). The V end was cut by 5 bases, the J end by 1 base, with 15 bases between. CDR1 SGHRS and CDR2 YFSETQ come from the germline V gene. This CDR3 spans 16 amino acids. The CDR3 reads CASRPPQGLNTGELFF. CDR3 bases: TGCGCCAGCAGACCCCCTCAGGGGTTGAACACCGGGGAGCTGTTTTTT. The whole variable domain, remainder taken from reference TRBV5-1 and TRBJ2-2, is KAGVTQTPRYLIKTRGQQVTLSCSPISGHRSVSWYQQTPGQGLQFLFEYFSETQRNKGNFPGRFSGRQFSNSRSEMNVSTLELGDSALYLCASRPPQGLNTGELFFGEGSRLTVL.

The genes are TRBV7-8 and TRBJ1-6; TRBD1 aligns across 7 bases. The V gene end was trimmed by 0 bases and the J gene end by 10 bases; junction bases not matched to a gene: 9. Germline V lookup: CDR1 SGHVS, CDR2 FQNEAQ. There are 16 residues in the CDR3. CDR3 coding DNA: TGTGCCAGCAGCTTAGCAGGGGGCGGGATGAAATCACCCCTCCACTTT. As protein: CASSLAGGGMKSPLHF.

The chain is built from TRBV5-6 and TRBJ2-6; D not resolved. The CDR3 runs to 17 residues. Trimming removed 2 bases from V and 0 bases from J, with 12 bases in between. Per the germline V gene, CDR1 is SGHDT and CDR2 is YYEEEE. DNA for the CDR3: TGTGCCAGCAGCTTTCGGGTTGTCAGCTCTGGGGCCAACGTCCTGACTTTC. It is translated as CASSFRVVSSGANVLTF.

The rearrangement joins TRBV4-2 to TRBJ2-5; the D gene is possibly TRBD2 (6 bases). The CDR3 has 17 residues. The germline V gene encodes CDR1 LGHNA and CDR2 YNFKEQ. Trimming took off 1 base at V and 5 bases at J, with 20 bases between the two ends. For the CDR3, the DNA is TGTGCCAGCAGCCAAGCTTTTGCGGGGAGCCAGGCTGAGACCCAGTACTTC. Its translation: CASSQAFAGSQAETQYF.

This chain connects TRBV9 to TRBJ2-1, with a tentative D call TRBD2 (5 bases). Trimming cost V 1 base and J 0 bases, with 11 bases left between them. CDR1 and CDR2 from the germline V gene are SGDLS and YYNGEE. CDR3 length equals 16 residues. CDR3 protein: CASSVRAANSYNEQFF. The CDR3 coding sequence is TGTGCCAGCAGCGTACGAGCGGCGAACTCCTACAATGAGCAGTTCTTC.

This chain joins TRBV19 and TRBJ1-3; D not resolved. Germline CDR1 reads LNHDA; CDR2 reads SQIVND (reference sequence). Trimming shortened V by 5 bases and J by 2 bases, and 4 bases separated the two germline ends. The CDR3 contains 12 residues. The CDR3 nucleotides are TGTGCCAGTAGTCTCCCTGGAAACACCATATATTTT. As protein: CASSLPGNTIYF.

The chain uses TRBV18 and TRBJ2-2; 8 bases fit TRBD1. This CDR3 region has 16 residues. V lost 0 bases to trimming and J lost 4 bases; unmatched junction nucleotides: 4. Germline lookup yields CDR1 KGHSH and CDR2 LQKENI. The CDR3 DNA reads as TGTGCCAGCTCACCACCGACAGGGGTGGGCACCGGGGAGCTGTTTTTT. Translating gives CASSPPTGVGTGELFF.

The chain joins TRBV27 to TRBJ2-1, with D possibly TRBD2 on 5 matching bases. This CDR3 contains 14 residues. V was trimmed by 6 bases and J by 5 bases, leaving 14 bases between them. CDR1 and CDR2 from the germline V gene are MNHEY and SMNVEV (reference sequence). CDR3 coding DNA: TGTGCCAGCAGGGCGGGTGCTCATCACAATGAGCAGTTCTTC. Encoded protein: CASRAGAHHNEQFF.

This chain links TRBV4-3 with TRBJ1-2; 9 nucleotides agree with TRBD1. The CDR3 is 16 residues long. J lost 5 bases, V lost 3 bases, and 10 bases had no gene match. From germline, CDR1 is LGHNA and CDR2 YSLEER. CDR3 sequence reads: CASSHQGTGTSYGYTF. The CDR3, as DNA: TGCGCCAGCAGCCACCAAGGGACAGGGACCTCATATGGCTACACCTTC.

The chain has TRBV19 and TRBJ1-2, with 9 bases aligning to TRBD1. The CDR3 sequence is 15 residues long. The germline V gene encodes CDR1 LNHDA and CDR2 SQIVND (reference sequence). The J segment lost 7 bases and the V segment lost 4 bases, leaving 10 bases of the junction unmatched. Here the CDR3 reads CASSTIQGARGGYTF. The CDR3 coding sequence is TGTGCCAGTAGTACCATACAGGGGGCGCGAGGTGGCTACACCTTC. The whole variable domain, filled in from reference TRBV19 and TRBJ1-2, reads DGGITQSPKYLFRKEGQNVTLSCEQNLNHDAMYWYRQDPGQGLRLIYYSQIVNDFQKGDIAEGYSVSREKKESFPLTVTSAQKNPTAFYLCASSTIQGARGGYTFGSGTRLTVV.

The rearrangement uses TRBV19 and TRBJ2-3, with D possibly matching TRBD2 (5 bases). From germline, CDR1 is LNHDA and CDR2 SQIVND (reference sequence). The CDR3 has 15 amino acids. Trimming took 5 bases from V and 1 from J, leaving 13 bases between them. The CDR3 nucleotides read TGTGCCAGTAGTCCTGGCCGTAGCGGCACAGATACGCAGTATTTT. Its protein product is CASSPGRSGTDTQYF.

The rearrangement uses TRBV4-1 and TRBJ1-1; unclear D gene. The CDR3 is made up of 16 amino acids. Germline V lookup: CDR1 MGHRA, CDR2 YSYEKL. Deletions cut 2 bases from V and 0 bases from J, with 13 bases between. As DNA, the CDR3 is TGCGCCAGCAGCCAACTACCCGGGGTTATGAACACTGAAGCTTTCTTT. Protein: CASSQLPGVMNTEAFF.

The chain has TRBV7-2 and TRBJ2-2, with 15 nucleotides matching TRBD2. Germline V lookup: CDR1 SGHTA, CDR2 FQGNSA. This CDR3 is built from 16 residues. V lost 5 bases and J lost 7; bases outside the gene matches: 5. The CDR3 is CASSLGLAGGIGELFF. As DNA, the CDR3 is TGTGCCAGCAGCCTAGGACTAGCGGGGGGGATCGGGGAGCTGTTTTTT.

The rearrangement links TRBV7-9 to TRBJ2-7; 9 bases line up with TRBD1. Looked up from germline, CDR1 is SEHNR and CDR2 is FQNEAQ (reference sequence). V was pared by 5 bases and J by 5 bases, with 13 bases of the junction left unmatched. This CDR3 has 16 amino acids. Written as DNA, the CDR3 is TGTGCCAGCAGCGGGGGGTCGGGACAGGGTTTCCACGAGCAGTACTTC. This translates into CASSGGSGQGFHEQYF.

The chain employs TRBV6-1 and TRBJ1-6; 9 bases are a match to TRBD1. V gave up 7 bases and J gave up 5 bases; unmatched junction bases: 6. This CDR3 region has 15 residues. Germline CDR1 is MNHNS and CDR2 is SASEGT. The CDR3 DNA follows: TGTGCCAGCACGGACAGGGGATTTAATAATTCACCCCTCCACTTT. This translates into CASTDRGFNNSPLHF.

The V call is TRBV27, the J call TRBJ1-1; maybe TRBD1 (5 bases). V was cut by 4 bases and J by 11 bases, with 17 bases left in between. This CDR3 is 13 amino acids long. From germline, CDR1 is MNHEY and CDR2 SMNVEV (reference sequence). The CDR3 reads CASSSQGRTGAFF. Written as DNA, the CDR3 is TGTGCCAGCAGTTCGCAGGGTCGGACCGGGGCTTTCTTT.

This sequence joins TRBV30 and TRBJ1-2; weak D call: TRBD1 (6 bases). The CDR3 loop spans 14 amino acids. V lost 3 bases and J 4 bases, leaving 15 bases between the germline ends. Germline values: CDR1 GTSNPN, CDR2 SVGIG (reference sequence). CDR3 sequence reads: CAWRERGAGYGYTF. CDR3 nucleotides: TGTGCCTGGAGGGAACGGGGGGCTGGCTATGGCTACACCTTC.

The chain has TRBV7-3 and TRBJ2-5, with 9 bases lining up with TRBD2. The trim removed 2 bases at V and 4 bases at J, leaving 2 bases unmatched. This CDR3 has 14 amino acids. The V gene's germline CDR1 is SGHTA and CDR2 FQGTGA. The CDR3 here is CASSLAGGPETQYF. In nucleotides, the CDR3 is TGTGCCAGCAGCTTAGCGGGGGGGCCAGAGACCCAGTACTTC.

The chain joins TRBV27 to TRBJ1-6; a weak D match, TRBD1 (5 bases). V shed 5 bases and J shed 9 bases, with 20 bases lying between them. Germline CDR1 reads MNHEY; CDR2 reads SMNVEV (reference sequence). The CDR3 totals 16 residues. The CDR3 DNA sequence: TGTGCCAGCAGTCCGTTGCGAAGGGGAGGAGGTTCACCCCTCCACTTT. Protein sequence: CASSPLRRGGGSPLHF.

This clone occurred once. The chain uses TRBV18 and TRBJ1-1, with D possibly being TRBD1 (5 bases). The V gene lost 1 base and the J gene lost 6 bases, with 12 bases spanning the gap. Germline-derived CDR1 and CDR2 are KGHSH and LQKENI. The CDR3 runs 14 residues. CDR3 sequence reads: CASSPQGSRAEAFF. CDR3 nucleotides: TGTGCCAGCTCACCACAGGGTTCCAGGGCTGAAGCTTTCTTT.